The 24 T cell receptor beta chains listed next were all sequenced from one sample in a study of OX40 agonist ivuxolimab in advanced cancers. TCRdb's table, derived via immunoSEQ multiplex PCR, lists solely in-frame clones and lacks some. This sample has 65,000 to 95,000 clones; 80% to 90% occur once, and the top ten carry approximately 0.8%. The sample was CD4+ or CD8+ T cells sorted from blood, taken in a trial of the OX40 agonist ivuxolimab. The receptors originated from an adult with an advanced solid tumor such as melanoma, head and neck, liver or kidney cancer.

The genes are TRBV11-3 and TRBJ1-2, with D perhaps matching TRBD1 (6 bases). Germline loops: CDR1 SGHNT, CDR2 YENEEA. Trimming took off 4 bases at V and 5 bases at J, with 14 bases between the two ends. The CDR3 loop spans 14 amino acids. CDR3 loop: CASSSTGRGYGYTF. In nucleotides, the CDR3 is TGTGCCAGCAGCTCGACAGGACGGGGTTATGGCTACACCTTC.

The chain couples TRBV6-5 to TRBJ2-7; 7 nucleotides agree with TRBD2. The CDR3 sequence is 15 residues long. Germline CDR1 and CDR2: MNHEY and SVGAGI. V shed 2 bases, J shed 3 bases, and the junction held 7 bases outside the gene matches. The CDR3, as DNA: TGTGCCAGCAGTTACCGCGGGAGTTCCCACTACGAGCAGTACTTC. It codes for CASSYRGSSHYEQYF.

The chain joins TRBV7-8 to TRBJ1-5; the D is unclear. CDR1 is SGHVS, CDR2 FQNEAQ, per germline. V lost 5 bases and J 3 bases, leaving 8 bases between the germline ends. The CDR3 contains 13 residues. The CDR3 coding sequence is TGTGCCAGCAGCGGATGGGACAATCAGCCCCAGCATTTT. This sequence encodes CASSGWDNQPQHF.

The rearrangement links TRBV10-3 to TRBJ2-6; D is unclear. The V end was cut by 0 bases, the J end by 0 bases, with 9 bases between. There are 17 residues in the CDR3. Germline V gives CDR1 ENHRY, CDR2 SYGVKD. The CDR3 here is CAISESGQSSGANVLTF. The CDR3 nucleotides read TGTGCCATCAGTGAGTCTGGTCAAAGCTCTGGGGCCAACGTCCTGACTTTC.

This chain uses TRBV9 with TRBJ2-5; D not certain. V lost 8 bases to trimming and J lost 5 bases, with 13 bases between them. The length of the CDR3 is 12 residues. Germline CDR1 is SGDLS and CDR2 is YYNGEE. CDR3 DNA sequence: TGTGCCAGATTACAGCAGTGGGAGACCCAGTACTTC. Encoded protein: CARLQQWETQYF.

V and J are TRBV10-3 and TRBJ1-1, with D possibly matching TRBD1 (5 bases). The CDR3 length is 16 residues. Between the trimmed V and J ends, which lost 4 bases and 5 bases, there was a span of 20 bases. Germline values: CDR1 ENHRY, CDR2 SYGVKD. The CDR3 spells CAISAHRGEGGTEAFF. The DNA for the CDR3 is TGTGCCATCAGTGCTCATCGAGGGGAGGGAGGGACTGAAGCTTTCTTT.

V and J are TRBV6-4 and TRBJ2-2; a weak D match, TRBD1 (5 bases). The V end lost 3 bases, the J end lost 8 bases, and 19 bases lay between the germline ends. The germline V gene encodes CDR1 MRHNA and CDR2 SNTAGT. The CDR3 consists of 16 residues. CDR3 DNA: TGTGCCAGCAGTGAATTCTCGACAGCGTCTTATGGGGAGCTGTTTTTT. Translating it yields CASSEFSTASYGELFF.

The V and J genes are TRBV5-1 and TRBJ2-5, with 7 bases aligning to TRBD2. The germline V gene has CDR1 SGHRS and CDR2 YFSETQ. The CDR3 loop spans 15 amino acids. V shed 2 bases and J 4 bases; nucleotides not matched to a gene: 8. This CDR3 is CASSLTGGFGETQYF. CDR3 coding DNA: TGCGCCAGCAGCTTAACGGGAGGTTTTGGAGAGACCCAGTACTTC.

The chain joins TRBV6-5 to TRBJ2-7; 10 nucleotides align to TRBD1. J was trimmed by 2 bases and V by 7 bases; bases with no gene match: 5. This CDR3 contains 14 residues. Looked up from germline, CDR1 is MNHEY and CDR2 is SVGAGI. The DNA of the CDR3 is TGTGCCAGCACCAGGACAGGGGGTCCCTACGAGCAGTACTTC. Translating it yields CASTRTGGPYEQYF.

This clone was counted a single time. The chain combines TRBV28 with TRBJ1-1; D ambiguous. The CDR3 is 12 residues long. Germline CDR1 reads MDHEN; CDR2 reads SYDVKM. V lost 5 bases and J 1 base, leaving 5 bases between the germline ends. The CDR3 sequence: CASSPRNTEAFF. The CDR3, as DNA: TGTGCCAGCAGTCCGCGGAACACTGAAGCTTTCTTT. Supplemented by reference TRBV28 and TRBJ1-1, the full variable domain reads DVKVTQSSRYLVKRTGEKVFLECVQDMDHENMFWYRQDPGLGLRLIYFSYDVKMKEKGDIPEGYSVSREKKERFSLILESASTNQTSMYLCASSPRNTEAFFGQGTRLTVV.

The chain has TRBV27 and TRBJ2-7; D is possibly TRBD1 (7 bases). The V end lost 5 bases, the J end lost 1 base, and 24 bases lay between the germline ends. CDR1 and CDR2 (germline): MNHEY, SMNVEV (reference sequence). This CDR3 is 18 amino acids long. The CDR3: CASSQASFRRGRSYEQYF. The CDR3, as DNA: TGTGCCAGCAGTCAAGCAAGCTTTCGGAGGGGGCGATCCTACGAGCAGTACTTC.

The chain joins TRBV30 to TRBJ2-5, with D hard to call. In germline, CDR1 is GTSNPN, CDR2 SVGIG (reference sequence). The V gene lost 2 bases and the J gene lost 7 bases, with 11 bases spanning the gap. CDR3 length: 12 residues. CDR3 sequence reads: CAWSTQPGTQYF. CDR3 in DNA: TGTGCCTGGAGTACTCAACCTGGGACCCAGTACTTC.

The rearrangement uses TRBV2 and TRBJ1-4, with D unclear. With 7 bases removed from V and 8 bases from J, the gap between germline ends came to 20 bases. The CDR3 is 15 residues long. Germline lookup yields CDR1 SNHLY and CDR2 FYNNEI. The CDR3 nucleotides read TGTGCCAGCACGCTACGGAGGTTGGTGCGGGAAAAACTGTTTTTT. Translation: CASTLRRLVREKLFF.

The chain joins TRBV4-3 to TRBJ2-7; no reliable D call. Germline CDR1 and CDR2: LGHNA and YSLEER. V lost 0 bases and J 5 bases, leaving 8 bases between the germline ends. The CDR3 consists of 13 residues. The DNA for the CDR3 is TGCGCCAGCAGCCAAGAAACGATGGACGAGCAGTACTTC. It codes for CASSQETMDEQYF.

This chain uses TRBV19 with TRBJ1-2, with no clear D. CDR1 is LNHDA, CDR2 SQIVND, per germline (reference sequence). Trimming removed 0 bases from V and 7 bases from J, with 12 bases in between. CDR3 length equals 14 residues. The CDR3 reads CASSIEARASGYTF. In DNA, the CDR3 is TGTGCCAGTAGTATAGAGGCGAGGGCGAGTGGCTACACCTTC.

The CDR3 sequence is CASSFYDRPIQETQYF. CDR3 bases: TGCGCCAGCAGCTTCTACGACAGACCAATCCAAGAGACCCAGTACTTC. The chain employs TRBV5-1 and TRBJ2-5; perhaps TRBD1 as D (5 bases). The germline CDR1 and CDR2 sequences are SGHRS and YFSETQ. This CDR3 comprises 16 residues. Trimming shortened V by 2 bases and J by 1 base, and 15 bases separated the two germline ends.

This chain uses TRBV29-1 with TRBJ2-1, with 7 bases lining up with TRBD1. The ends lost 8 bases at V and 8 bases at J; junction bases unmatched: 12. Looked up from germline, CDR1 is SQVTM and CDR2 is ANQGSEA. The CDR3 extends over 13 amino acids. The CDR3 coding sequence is TGCAGCATGGACGAACAGGGGCGCGATGAGCAGTTCTTC. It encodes CSMDEQGRDEQFF.

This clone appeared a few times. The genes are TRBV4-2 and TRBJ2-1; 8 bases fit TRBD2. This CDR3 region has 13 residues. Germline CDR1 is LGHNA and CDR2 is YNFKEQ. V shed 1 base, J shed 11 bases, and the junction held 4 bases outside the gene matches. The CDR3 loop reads CASSQGAGGQQFF. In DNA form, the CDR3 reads TGTGCCAGCAGCCAAGGGGCGGGGGGTCAGCAGTTCTTC.

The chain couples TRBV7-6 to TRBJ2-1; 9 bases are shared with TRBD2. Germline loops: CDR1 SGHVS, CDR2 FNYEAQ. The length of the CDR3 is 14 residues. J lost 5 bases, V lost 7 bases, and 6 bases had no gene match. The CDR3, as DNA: TGTGCCAGCACCTTCCTAGCGGGACACAATGAGCAGTTCTTC. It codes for CASTFLAGHNEQFF.

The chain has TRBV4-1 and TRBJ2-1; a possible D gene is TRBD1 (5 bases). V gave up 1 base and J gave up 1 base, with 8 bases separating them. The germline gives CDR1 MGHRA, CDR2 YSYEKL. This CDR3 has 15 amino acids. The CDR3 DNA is TGCGCCAGCAGCCAAGGTCCAGGGTCCTACAATGAGCAGTTCTTC. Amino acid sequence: CASSQGPGSYNEQFF.

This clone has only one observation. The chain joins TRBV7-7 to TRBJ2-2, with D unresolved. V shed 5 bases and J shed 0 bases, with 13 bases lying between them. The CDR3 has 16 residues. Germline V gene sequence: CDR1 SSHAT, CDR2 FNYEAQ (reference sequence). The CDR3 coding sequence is TGTGCCAGCAGCCCCTCGACCCGGGCGAACACCGGGGAGCTGTTTTTT. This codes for CASSPSTRANTGELFF.

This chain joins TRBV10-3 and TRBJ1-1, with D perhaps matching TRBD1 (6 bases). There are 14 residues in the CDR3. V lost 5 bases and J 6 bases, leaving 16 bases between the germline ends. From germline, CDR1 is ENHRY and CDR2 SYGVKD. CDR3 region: CAISLGGAVAEAFF. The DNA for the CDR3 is TGTGCCATCAGTCTGGGGGGGGCGGTCGCTGAAGCTTTCTTT.

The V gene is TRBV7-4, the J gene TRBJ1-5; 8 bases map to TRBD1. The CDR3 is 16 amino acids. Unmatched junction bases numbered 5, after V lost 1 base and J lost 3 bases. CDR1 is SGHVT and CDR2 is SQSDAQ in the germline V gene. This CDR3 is CASSLDWQGANQPQHF. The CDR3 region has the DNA TGTGCCAGCAGCTTAGATTGGCAGGGGGCCAATCAGCCCCAGCATTTT.

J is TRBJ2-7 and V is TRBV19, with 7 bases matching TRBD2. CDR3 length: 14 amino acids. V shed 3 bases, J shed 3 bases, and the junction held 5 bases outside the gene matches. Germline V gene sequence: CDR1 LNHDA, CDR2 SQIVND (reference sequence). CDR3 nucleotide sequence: TGTGCCAGTAGTATGTGGGGGGGAAACTACGAGCAGTACTTC. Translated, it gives CASSMWGGNYEQYF.